This TCR beta chain came from a study of post-analysis software for immune sequencing data. Findings of the study overall: The study found significantly lower normalized Chao1 diversity in multiple sclerosis patients than in controls. In patients, TRBV5-6, TRBV5-1 and TRBV20-1 belonged to roughly five TRBV segments found more frequently than in controls.

V lost 2 bases, J lost 4 bases, and 15 bases lay in between. The CDR3 runs to 15 residues. The germline V gene encodes CDR1 PRHDT and CDR2 FYEKMQ (reference sequence). Unique molecular identifiers were present in the TCR beta cDNA libraries. In TCRdb, the PCR reads were re-called with MiXCR into one record per CDR3 protein. The sample carries about 820,000 distinct CDR3 sequences, approximately 53% recorded once. Details on this clonotype: Its matching antigen is unknown.

The chain has TRBV13 and TRBJ2-7; D remains ambiguous. The sequence was collected from a girl under 18 with multiple sclerosis. Material: blood. This chain's CDR3 is CASSLPQERSYEQYF. CDR3 nucleotides: TGTGCCAGCAGCTTACCCCAAGAGCGCAGTTACGAGCAGTACTTC.